This T cell receptor beta chain is drawn from a study of cytomegalovirus exposure and HLA in healthy donors. Study context: Previous work identified around 120 million unique TCR beta sequences from around 170 million T cells.

On this clone: What it binds is unknown.

Study-level findings and limits: Follow-up analysis found HLA locus-dependent TCR association rates, highest for DRB1 and lowest for HLA-C.

The germline gives CDR1 SGHRS, CDR2 YFSETQ. The length of the CDR3 is 14 residues. The study ran its PCR with 60 Vbeta and 13 Jbeta primers. Profiling relied on immunoSEQ multiplex PCR, and the TCRdb table lists in-frame clones only, not all of them. The sample gives more than 95,000 clones, approximately 80% of which show up once; around 5.3% is in the top ten. The receptor was isolated from a male donor in good health and CMV-seronegative. The chain has TRBV5-1 and TRBJ2-5, with 10 bases that match TRBD2. The end of the DNA fits TRBJ2-7 better, so the J call may be wrong. Sample: PBMCs. CDR3 bases: TGCGCCAGCAGCGTAGCGGGAGGAAGCTACGAGCAGTACTTC. Translating gives CASSVAGGSYEQYF.